Listed below are T cell receptor beta chains from one sample, sequenced in a study of cytomegalovirus exposure and HLA in healthy donors. Sequenced by immunoSEQ multiplex PCR; TCRdb stores in-frame clones only, minus some. The data show roughly 110,000 clones, 55% to 70% seen once. The source material was PBMCs. The origin of the receptors is a woman aged 30 to 39 in good health and CMV-seronegative. The CDR3 runs from the conserved cysteine through the conserved F or W. A D gene is named only where the DNA matches it firmly. The listing skips clone size in some rows; elsewhere it reads once, few, many or a size class.

TRBV6-5	.	.	TRBJ2-1	TGTGCCAGCAGTTTATTCAATGAGCAGTTCTTC	CASSLFNEQFF
TRBV28	TRBD2	.	TRBJ2-1	TGTGCCAGCAGTACTAGCGGGAGTGGGTATGAGCAGTTCTTC	CASSTSGSGYEQFF
TRBV5-1	.	.	TRBJ2-7	TGCGCCAGCAGCAGGACAGTATCCTACGAGCAGTACTTC	CASSRTVSYEQYF
TRBV28	TRBD1	few	TRBJ2-7	TGTGCCAGCACTCCTCGGACAGGGGAGTACGAGCAGTACTTC	CASTPRTGEYEQYF
TRBV7-3	TRBD1	.	TRBJ2-2	TGTGCCAGCAGCTCAAGGACAGGCGAGGTCGGGGAGCTGTTTTTT	CASSSRTGEVGELFF
TRBV6-1	.	.	TRBJ2-7	TGTGCCAGCAGTGAAGGGCGGGAAGGCGAGCAGTACTTC	CASSEGREGEQYF
TRBV4-1	TRBD1	few	TRBJ1-5	TGCGCCAGCAGCCGAACAGGGGGCAATCAGCCCCAGCATTTT	CASSRTGGNQPQHF
TRBV19	TRBD1	.	TRBJ1-1	TGTGCCAGCTGTCCCCCAGGGGGCGGGGGAGCTTTCTTT	CASCPPGGGGAFF
TRBV5-6	.	.	TRBJ1-1	TGTGCCAGCAGCCCTCCAGGGTTGAACACTGAAGCTTTCTTT	CASSPPGLNTEAFF
TRBV2	TRBD2	.	TRBJ2-5	TGTGCCAGCAGCCACATAGCGGGAGTGGGAGAGACCCAGTACTTC	CASSHIAGVGETQYF
TRBV5-1	.	.	TRBJ2-7	TGCGCCAGCAGCTTGCAGGAGGTGGACGAGCAGTACTTC	CASSLQEVDEQYF
TRBV10-3	.	.	TRBJ2-7	TGTGCCATCAGTGATTCAGGGCCTTCCGAGCAGTACTTC	CAISDSGPSEQYF
TRBV28	TRBD1	.	TRBJ2-6	TGTGCCAGCAGTTTATCGGTCAGGGGGCCCTCTGGGGCCAACGTCCTGACTTTC	CASSLSVRGPSGANVLTF
TRBV6-6	.	.	TRBJ1-1	TGTGCCAGCAGAACACAGGTGAACACTGAAGCTTTCTTT	CASRTQVNTEAFF
TRBV7-8	.	few	TRBJ2-5	TGTGCCAGCAGCCACAGCCAAGAGACCCAGTACTTC	CASSHSQETQYF
TRBV28	.	.	TRBJ2-1	TGTGCCAGCATGATTGCGGGAAGCAATGAGCAGTTCTTC	CASMIAGSNEQFF
TRBV4-3	TRBD2	.	TRBJ2-7	TGCGCCAGCAGCCGCAACGTCCTAGCGGGCTACGAGCAGTACTTC	CASSRNVLAGYEQYF
TRBV7-8	.	.	TRBJ2-3	TGTGCCAGCAGCTTAGTAAGGCGGGATGGAGATACGCAGTATTTT	CASSLVRRDGDTQYF
TRBV7-9	.	.	TRBJ2-7	TGTGCCAGCAGCTCAAGGACAGAGAGCTACGAGCAGTACTTC	CASSSRTESYEQYF
TRBV10-2	TRBD2	.	TRBJ2-1	TGCGCCAGCAGTGAGTCGATCAGGACTAGCGGGAGGGCGCAGTTCTTC	CASSESIRTSGRAQFF
TRBV5-1	.	.	TRBJ2-3	TGCGCCAGCAGCCCCTCTGAGGCTACGCAGTATTTT	CASSPSEATQYF
TRBV2	TRBD1	once	TRBJ1-2	TGTGCCAGCAGGGGGGACAGGGGGCTGATTGGGTTTGGCTACACCTTC	CASRGDRGLIGFGYTF
TRBV5-1	.	few	TRBJ2-2	TGCGCCAGCAGCTCCGCAGGGGCAAACACCGGGGAGCTGTTTTTT	CASSSAGANTGELFF
TRBV6-5	TRBD1	.	TRBJ1-1	TGTGCCAGCAGTGAAGAACAGGGGGCGGGGGCTTTCTTT	CASSEEQGAGAFF
TRBV2	TRBD1	.	TRBJ2-7	TGTGCCAGCACCGAATTTAGACAGGGAGTCTACGAGCAGTACTTC	CASTEFRQGVYEQYF
TRBV7-8	TRBD2	.	TRBJ2-7	TGTGCCAGCAGCTCAGAACCGGGACTAACCTCCTACGAGCAGTACTTC	CASSSEPGLTSYEQYF
TRBV2	TRBD2	.	TRBJ2-7	TGTGCCAGCAGACCGACTAGCGGGAGACTCGAGCAGTACTTC	CASRPTSGRLEQYF
TRBV11-3	.	few	TRBJ2-7	TGTGCCAGCAGCTTTTACGGTACGGACGAGCAGTACTTC	CASSFYGTDEQYF
TRBV7-8	.	.	TRBJ1-6	TGTGCCAGCAGCTTAGCGACTCGCGGAAATTCACCCCTCCACTTT	CASSLATRGNSPLHF
TRBV6-5	.	once	TRBJ2-7	TGTGCCAGCAGTAAGGATGCCGGGTACGAGCAGTACTTC	CASSKDAGYEQYF
TRBV28	TRBD1	.	TRBJ2-7	TGTGCCAGCAGCCCACAGGGGTCCCACGAGCAGTACTTC	CASSPQGSHEQYF
TRBV5-6	.	.	TRBJ1-1	TGTGCCAGCAGCTTGCTGGCAGGGTTGAACACTGAAGCTTTCTTT	CASSLLAGLNTEAFF
TRBV6-1	.	.	TRBJ2-4	TGTGCCAGTTTATTACAGCGGCCGACGGACATTCAGTACTTC	CASLLQRPTDIQYF
TRBV15	.	few	TRBJ2-7	TGTGCCACCAAGCCCGACAGGTCAAACTACGAGCAGTACTTC	CATKPDRSNYEQYF
TRBV18	.	few	TRBJ1-1	TGTGCCAGCTCACCCCAGTCTTTGAACACTGAAGCTTTCTTT	CASSPQSLNTEAFF
TRBV29-1	TRBD2	.	TRBJ2-5	TGCAGTGAAACCACAGGACTAGCGGGCCAAGAGACCCAGTACTTC	CSETTGLAGQETQYF
TRBV19	.	.	TRBJ2-7	TGTGCCAGTAGCCAGAGACTGGGGAGCTCCTACGAGCAGTACTTC	CASSQRLGSSYEQYF
TRBV2	TRBD1	.	TRBJ2-2	TGTGCCAGCAGTGATGACAGGGGGCACACCGGGGAGCTGTTTTTT	CASSDDRGHTGELFF
TRBV19	TRBD2	few	TRBJ2-7	TGTGCCAGTAGTAGGGGACTAGCGGGTTACGAGCAGTACTTC	CASSRGLAGYEQYF
TRBV28	TRBD1	.	TRBJ1-5	TGTGCCAGCAGTTTGGGTGGACAGGGGGCTGGTAGCAATCAGCCCCAGCATTTT	CASSLGGQGAGSNQPQHF
TRBV6-5	.	few	TRBJ2-3	TGTGCCAGCAGACAGGGCACAGATACGCAGTATTTT	CASRQGTDTQYF
TRBV19	TRBD1	.	TRBJ2-3	TGTGCCAGTAGGGACAGGGCCCCAGATACGCAGTATTTT	CASRDRAPDTQYF
TRBV30	TRBD2	.	TRBJ2-1	TGTGCCTGGACCCCTGGACTAGCGGGAGGGCCTAAATCCTACAATGAGCAGTTCTTC	CAWTPGLAGGPKSYNEQFF
TRBV5-1	.	once	TRBJ1-4	TGCGCCAGCAGGCGGGCTGAAGAACTCCCATCTAATGAAAAACTGTTTTTT	CASRRAEELPSNEKLFF